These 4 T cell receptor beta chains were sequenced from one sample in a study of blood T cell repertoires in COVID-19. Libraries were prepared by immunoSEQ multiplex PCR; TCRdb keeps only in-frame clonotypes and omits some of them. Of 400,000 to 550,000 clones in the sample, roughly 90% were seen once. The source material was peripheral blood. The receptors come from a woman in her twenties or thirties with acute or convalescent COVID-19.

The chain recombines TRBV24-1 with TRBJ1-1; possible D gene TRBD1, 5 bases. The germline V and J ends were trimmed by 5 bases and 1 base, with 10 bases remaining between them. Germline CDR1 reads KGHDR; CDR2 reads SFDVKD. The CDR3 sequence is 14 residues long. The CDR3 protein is CATSGAGSNTEAFF. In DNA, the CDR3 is TGTGCCACCAGTGGTGCAGGGTCGAACACTGAAGCTTTCTTT.

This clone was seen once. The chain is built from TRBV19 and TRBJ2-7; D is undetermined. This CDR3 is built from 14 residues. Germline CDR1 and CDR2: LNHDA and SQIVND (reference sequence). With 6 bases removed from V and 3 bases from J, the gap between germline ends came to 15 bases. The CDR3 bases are TGTGCCAGTAGCCCCAGAATGTTAAACTACGAGCAGTACTTC. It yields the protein CASSPRMLNYEQYF.

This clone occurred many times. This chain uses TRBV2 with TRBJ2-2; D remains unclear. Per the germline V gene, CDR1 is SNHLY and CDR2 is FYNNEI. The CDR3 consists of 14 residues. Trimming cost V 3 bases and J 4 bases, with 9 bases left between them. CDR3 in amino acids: CASSDWPGTGELFF. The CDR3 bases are TGTGCCAGCAGTGATTGGCCGGGCACCGGGGAGCTGTTTTTT.

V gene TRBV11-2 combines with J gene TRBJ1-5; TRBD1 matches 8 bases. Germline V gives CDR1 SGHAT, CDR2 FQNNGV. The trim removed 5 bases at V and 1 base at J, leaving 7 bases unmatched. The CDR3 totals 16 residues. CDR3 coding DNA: TGTGCCAGCAGCGGTTCACAGGGGGGAAGCAATCAGCCCCAGCATTTT. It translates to CASSGSQGGSNQPQHF.